Listed below are T cell receptor beta chains from one sample, sequenced in a study of CD8+ T cells in alopecia areata. Generated by immunoSEQ multiplex PCR, the TCRdb table keeps only in-frame clones and is missing some. The sample holds a few hundred thousand clones, roughly 50% seen once. Sequencing was done on a sample of CD8+ T cells sorted from blood. These receptors all come from a human donor in good health. Both conserved end residues are part of each CDR3. Each record gives: D gene, J gene, V gene, clone size, CDR3 protein, CDR3 DNA. D genes are given only for firm matches. Expanded clones are given a class, and other clones once, few, many or no size at all.

D: TRBD2
J: TRBJ2-5
V: TRBV2
size: few
CDR3: CASSEASGGRETQYF
DNA: TGTGCCAGCAGTGAAGCTAGCGGGGGTCGGGAGACCCAGTACTTC

D: TRBD1
J: TRBJ1-4
V: TRBV6-5
size: many
CDR3: CASSFGRGDEKLFF
DNA: TGTGCCAGCAGTTTTGGCAGGGGGGATGAAAAACTGTTTTTT

D: -
J: TRBJ1-1
V: TRBV29-1
size: few
CDR3: CSVGAETAAFF
DNA: TGCAGCGTTGGGGCGGAAACAGCCGCTTTCTTT

D: -
J: TRBJ1-3
V: TRBV29-1
size: -
CDR3: CSVYTSGNTIYF
DNA: TGCAGCGTGTACACCTCTGGAAACACCATATATTTT

D: TRBD1
J: TRBJ2-7
V: TRBV19
size: -
CDR3: CASSMGDRAHEQYF
DNA: TGTGCCAGTAGTATGGGGGACAGGGCACACGAGCAGTACTTC

D: -
J: TRBJ2-7
V: TRBV27
size: -
CDR3: CASSKGGLAYEQYF
DNA: TGTGCCAGCAGTAAAGGGGGACTGGCCTACGAGCAGTACTTC

D: -
J: TRBJ1-2
V: TRBV11-3
size: few
CDR3: CASSLGGTGIYGYTF
DNA: TGTGCCAGCAGCTTAGGGGGCACAGGGATTTATGGCTACACCTTC

D: -
J: TRBJ1-5
V: TRBV4-1
size: -
CDR3: CASSRGPYSNQPQHF
DNA: TGCGCCAGCAGCCGGGGGCCTTATAGCAATCAGCCCCAGCATTTT

D: TRBD2
J: TRBJ2-3
V: TRBV30
size: -
CDR3: CAWSVWTSGAVDTQYF
DNA: TGTGCCTGGAGTGTATGGACTAGCGGGGCCGTAGATACGCAGTATTTT

D: -
J: TRBJ2-5
V: TRBV29-1
size: -
CDR3: CSALYQETQYF
DNA: TGCAGCGCCCTGTACCAAGAGACCCAGTACTTC

D: -
J: TRBJ2-2
V: TRBV30
size: -
CDR3: CAWAFGVSGELFF
DNA: TGTGCCTGGGCTTTCGGGGTGTCCGGGGAGCTGTTTTTT

D: -
J: TRBJ1-1
V: TRBV6-5
size: -
CDR3: CASSPGMNTEAFF
DNA: TGTGCCAGCAGTCCAGGGATGAACACTGAAGCTTTCTTT

D: -
J: TRBJ2-3
V: TRBV7-9
size: few
CDR3: CASSLTQDYREGYTQYF
DNA: TGTGCCAGCAGCTTAACCCAGGACTACAGGGAAGGGTATACGCAGTATTTT

D: TRBD1
J: TRBJ1-1
V: TRBV29-1
size: few
CDR3: CSVEDPGTGDLRRTEAFF
DNA: TGCAGCGTTGAAGACCCCGGGACAGGGGACTTGAGAAGGACTGAAGCTTTCTTT

D: TRBD2
J: TRBJ2-1
V: TRBV19
size: few
CDR3: CASSIGLAGGGEQFF
DNA: TGTGCCAGTAGTATAGGGCTAGCGGGGGGTGGTGAGCAGTTCTTC

D: -
J: TRBJ1-3
V: TRBV7-9
size: few
CDR3: CASSRPDGSSGNTIYF
DNA: TGTGCCAGCAGCCGGCCGGACGGAAGCTCTGGAAACACCATATATTTT

D: TRBD1
J: TRBJ2-2
V: TRBV25-1
size: -
CDR3: CASQHRGAARELFF
DNA: TGTGCCAGCCAACACAGGGGCGCGGCCCGGGAGCTGTTTTTT

D: TRBD1
J: TRBJ1-4
V: TRBV2
size: -
CDR3: CASSATGVREKLFF
DNA: TGTGCCAGCAGTGCTACAGGGGTTCGTGAAAAACTGTTTTTT

D: TRBD2
J: TRBJ2-7
V: TRBV29-1
size: -
CDR3: CSVEASGGTYEQYF
DNA: TGCAGCGTTGAGGCTAGCGGGGGCACCTACGAGCAGTACTTC

D: TRBD1
J: TRBJ2-3
V: TRBV14
size: -
CDR3: CASSQPDTGGTDTQYF
DNA: TGTGCCAGCAGCCAACCCGACACAGGGGGCACAGATACGCAGTATTTT

D: -
J: TRBJ2-7
V: TRBV7-9
size: -
CDR3: CASSLGGSEQYF
DNA: TGTGCCAGCAGCCTCGGGGGCTCCGAGCAGTACTTC

D: -
J: TRBJ2-3
V: TRBV6-5
size: -
CDR3: CASSYYGESTDTQYF
DNA: TGTGCCAGCAGTTACTACGGGGAGAGCACAGATACGCAGTATTTT

D: -
J: TRBJ1-2
V: TRBV5-6
size: -
CDR3: CASSSGPVRHGYTF
DNA: TGTGCCAGCAGCTCGGGACCCGTACGCCATGGCTACACCTTC

D: -
J: TRBJ1-5
V: TRBV6-5
size: -
CDR3: CASGYRGGPGQPQHF
DNA: TGTGCCAGCGGGTACCGGGGGGGACCAGGACAGCCCCAGCATTTT

D: -
J: TRBJ1-1
V: TRBV15
size: -
CDR3: CATSSIRGTEAFF
DNA: TGTGCCACCAGCAGCATCAGGGGTACTGAAGCTTTCTTT

D: -
J: TRBJ1-1
V: TRBV4-1
size: few
CDR3: CASSQVNRLNTEAFF
DNA: TGCGCCAGCAGCCAAGTTAATCGATTGAACACTGAAGCTTTCTTT

D: TRBD1
J: TRBJ2-7
V: TRBV30
size: -
CDR3: CAWRNRDRGYEQYF
DNA: TGTGCCTGGAGGAATCGGGACAGGGGGTACGAGCAGTACTTC

D: TRBD1
J: TRBJ1-1
V: TRBV2
size: few
CDR3: CASNVPGQGLNTEAFF
DNA: TGTGCCAGCAATGTACCGGGACAGGGGTTGAACACTGAAGCTTTCTTT

D: TRBD1
J: TRBJ1-1
V: TRBV7-9
size: few
CDR3: CASSSGQGHTEAFF
DNA: TGTGCCAGCAGCTCCGGACAGGGTCACACTGAAGCTTTCTTT

D: -
J: TRBJ2-6
V: TRBV5-1
size: -
CDR3: CASSVDWDGTANVLTF
DNA: TGCGCCAGCAGCGTCGATTGGGACGGTACGGCCAACGTCCTGACTTTC

D: -
J: TRBJ2-1
V: TRBV27
size: -
CDR3: CASSLTGLHNEQFF
DNA: TGTGCCAGCAGTCTCACGGGACTTCACAATGAGCAGTTCTTC

D: TRBD1
J: TRBJ1-1
V: TRBV29-1
size: -
CDR3: CSVEEQGGEAFF
DNA: TGCAGCGTTGAAGAACAGGGGGGTGAAGCTTTCTTT

D: TRBD1
J: TRBJ2-1
V: TRBV30
size: -
CDR3: CAWMDRGGEPYNEQFF
DNA: TGTGCCTGGATGGACAGGGGTGGTGAACCCTACAATGAGCAGTTCTTC

D: -
J: TRBJ2-1
V: TRBV4-1
size: -
CDR3: CASSLSLGDEQFF
DNA: TGCGCCAGCAGCCTAAGCTTAGGGGATGAGCAGTTCTTC

D: -
J: TRBJ1-2
V: TRBV27
size: -
CDR3: CASRGMTTYGYTF
DNA: TGTGCCAGCAGAGGAATGACCACCTATGGCTACACCTTC

D: -
J: TRBJ1-2
V: TRBV6-6
size: few
CDR3: CASIGGHGYTF
DNA: TGTGCCAGCATCGGGGGCCATGGCTACACCTTC

D: TRBD2
J: TRBJ2-7
V: TRBV30
size: -
CDR3: CAWSRLAGDYEQYF
DNA: TGTGCCTGGAGCCGACTAGCGGGGGATTACGAGCAGTACTTC

D: -
J: TRBJ1-2
V: TRBV7-9
size: once
CDR3: CASSLGSGGNGYTF
DNA: TGTGCCAGCAGCTTAGGCAGCGGAGGAAATGGCTACACCTTC

D: TRBD2
J: TRBJ2-1
V: TRBV5-6
size: few
CDR3: CASRTSGGEQFF
DNA: TGTGCCAGCCGGACTAGCGGGGGGGAGCAGTTCTTC

D: -
J: TRBJ2-3
V: TRBV4-1
size: -
CDR3: CASSHPRGASTDTQYF
DNA: TGCGCCAGCAGCCACCCACGGGGCGCTAGCACAGATACGCAGTATTTT

D: -
J: TRBJ2-3
V: TRBV29-1
size: -
CDR3: CSVDRGSDTQYF
DNA: TGCAGCGTTGATAGGGGCTCGGATACGCAGTATTTT

D: -
J: TRBJ1-2
V: TRBV7-2
size: few
CDR3: CASSPLDPKYGYTF
DNA: TGTGCCAGCAGCCCCCTGGACCCTAAATATGGCTACACCTTC

D: TRBD1
J: TRBJ1-6
V: TRBV15
size: -
CDR3: CATSRDRDRGNSPLHF
DNA: TGTGCCACCAGCAGGGACCGGGACAGGGGTAATTCACCCCTCCACTTT

D: -
J: TRBJ1-6
V: TRBV7-2
size: -
CDR3: CASSSESRGLESPLHF
DNA: TGTGCCAGCAGCTCCGAGTCCAGGGGATTAGAGTCACCCCTCCACTTT

D: -
J: TRBJ1-2
V: TRBV27
size: -
CDR3: CASSLSAVSYYGYTF
DNA: TGTGCCAGCAGTTTATCGGCAGTAAGCTACTATGGCTACACCTTC

D: -
J: TRBJ1-2
V: TRBV12-5
size: few
CDR3: CASGLGAGGRRGYTF
DNA: TGTGCTAGTGGTCTAGGCGCGGGGGGCCGTCGGGGCTACACCTTC